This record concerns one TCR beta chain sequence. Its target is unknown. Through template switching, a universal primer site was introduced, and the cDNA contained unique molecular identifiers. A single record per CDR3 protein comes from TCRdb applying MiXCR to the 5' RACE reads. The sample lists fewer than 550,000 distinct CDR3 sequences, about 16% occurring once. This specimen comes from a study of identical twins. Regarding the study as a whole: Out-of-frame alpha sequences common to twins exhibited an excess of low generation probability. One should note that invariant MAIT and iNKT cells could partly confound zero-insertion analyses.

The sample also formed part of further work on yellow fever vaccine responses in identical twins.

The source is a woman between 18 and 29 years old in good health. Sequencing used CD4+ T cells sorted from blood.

In DNA, the CDR3 is TGTGCCAGCAGTTACTCAGGGGCGAGGGATGAGCAGTTCTTC. Translation: CASSYSGARDEQFF. This rearrangement joins TRBV6-5 to TRBJ2-1; D may correspond to TRBD1 or TRBD2 (5 bases each). The CDR3 covers 14 residues. Germline-derived CDR1 and CDR2 are MNHEY and SVGAGI. Between the trimmed V and J ends, which lost 0 bases and 8 bases, there was a span of 11 bases.